This T cell receptor (beta chain) originates from a study of shared clonotypes between healthy human individuals. Across several immunoSEQ plates, the genomic DNA of each subset was split evenly. This table comes from immunoSEQ multiplex PCR, and its TCRdb copy is limited to in-frame clones, with some not included. The sample carries just under 350,000 clones, 70% to 75% recorded once. The germline V and J ends were trimmed by 0 bases and 6 bases, with 10 bases remaining between them. Per the germline V gene, CDR1 is SGHKS and CDR2 is YYEKEE (reference sequence). The CDR3 runs to 13 residues. The study drew its donors from healthy HIV-negative adults without recent acute infections or vaccinations. Study-level findings and limits: Among the subsets, naive ones generally showed larger estimated richness than memory ones. Among non-shared clonotypes, generation probabilities were lower than among those shared by all four donors.

Note on this clone: Its antigen is not known.

This TCR came from a man aged 30-40 years in good health. The V gene is TRBV5-5, the J gene TRBJ2-7; perhaps TRBD2 as D (5 bases). Material for sequencing was memory CD4+ T cells sorted from blood. Subset reported: CD45RA-negative fraction. The CDR3 bases are TGTGCCAGCAGCTTGGTTGTGAGGGTCGAGCAGTACTTC. Translated, it gives CASSLVVRVEQYF.